These 21 T cell receptor beta chains were sequenced from one sample in a study of T-cell reconstitution after alpha-beta-depleted transplantation in children. The TCRbeta library was prepared with unique molecular identifiers. TCRdb used MiXCR to reprocess the PCR reads, holding one entry per CDR3 protein. The table has 670,000 or so distinct CDR3 sequences, about 12% seen once. Source: PBMCs, taken before TCRalphabeta/CD19-depleted stem cell transplant. The receptors come from a girl aged 2-10 years with congenital amegakaryocytic thrombocytopenia, due to receive a stem cell transplant.

The chain links TRBV2 to TRBJ2-3; TRBD2 aligns across 16 bases. The CDR3 extends over 17 amino acids. Germline trimming cut 6 bases from V and 5 bases from J; bases unmatched to any gene: 8. The germline V gene encodes CDR1 SNHLY and CDR2 FYNNEI. The DNA for the CDR3 is TGTGCCAGCAGGGGGGGACTAGCGGGAGGGCCAGGAGATACGCAGTATTTT. Translating it yields CASRGGLAGGPGDTQYF.

This clonotype was picked up a small number of times. The chain is built from TRBV5-1 and TRBJ1-2; 7 positions match TRBD1. CDR1 is SGHRS and CDR2 is YFSETQ in the germline V gene. The CDR3 length is 13 residues. Losses at the gene ends were 0 bases for V and 6 bases for J; bases not matched to a gene: 2. The CDR3 DNA is TGCGCCAGCAGCTTGGCGACAGGGCATGGCTACACCTTC. It codes for CASSLATGHGYTF. Together with reference TRBV5-1 and TRBJ1-2, the CDR3 gives the full variable domain: KAGVTQTPRYLIKTRGQQVTLSCSPISGHRSVSWYQQTPGQGLQFLFEYFSETQRNKGNFPGRFSGRQFSNSRSEMNVSTLELGDSALYLCASSLATGHGYTFGSGTRLTVV.

This chain connects TRBV28 to TRBJ1-2, with D possibly TRBD1 on 6 matching bases. Trimming removed 5 bases from V and 3 bases from J, with 16 bases in between. CDR1 is MDHEN, CDR2 SYDVKM, per germline. The CDR3 runs 15 residues. The CDR3 sequence: CASSARDTEDYGYTF. The CDR3 DNA follows: TGTGCCAGCAGTGCCCGGGACACGGAAGACTATGGCTACACCTTC.

There are a few counts of this clonotype. This chain joins TRBV5-1 and TRBJ2-1; weak D call: TRBD2 (5 bases). V was cut by 4 bases and J by 4 bases, with 15 bases left in between. The CDR3 loop spans 15 amino acids. CDR1 and CDR2 from the germline V gene are SGHRS and YFSETQ. Here the CDR3 DNA reads TGCGCCAGCAGCATTAAAAGCGGACTGTACAATGAGCAGTTCTTC. Translated, it gives CASSIKSGLYNEQFF.

This clonotype has at least ten counts. The genes are TRBV20-1 and TRBJ2-1; unclear D gene. V dropped 6 bases and J dropped 0 bases, with 9 bases sitting between them. The CDR3 has 13 residues. The germline gives CDR1 DFQATT, CDR2 SNEGSKA (reference sequence). CDR3 nucleotides: TGCAGTGCATACTTGAGCTCCTACAATGAGCAGTTCTTC. The encoded protein is CSAYLSSYNEQFF.

This clonotype has ten or more counts. The J gene is TRBJ2-7, the V gene TRBV11-2, with 7 bases that match TRBD2. The CDR3 loop spans 18 amino acids. Germline loops: CDR1 SGHAT, CDR2 FQNNGV. V lost 5 bases and J lost 3; bases outside the gene matches: 19. Written as DNA, the CDR3 is TGTGCCAGCAGCCACATGTCTAGCGGAGAAGGGGTCTACTACGAGCAGTACTTC. Translation: CASSHMSSGEGVYYEQYF.

The CDR3 sequence: CASSFSNSPTNEKLFF. For the CDR3, the DNA is TGCGCCAGCAGCTTTTCGAATTCCCCAACTAATGAAAAACTGTTTTTT. The chain joins TRBV5-1 to TRBJ1-4; D is unclear. The V gene's germline CDR1 is SGHRS and CDR2 YFSETQ. This CDR3 spans 16 amino acids. Trimming took 2 bases from V and 0 from J, leaving 11 bases between them.

This clonotype was recorded a few times. This chain uses TRBV11-2 with TRBJ2-3, with D maybe TRBD1 (5 bases). Trimming left V 2 bases short and J 6 bases short, with 15 bases between. The CDR3 spans 15 residues. Looked up from germline, CDR1 is SGHAT and CDR2 is FQNNGV. CDR3 sequence (DNA): TGTGCCAGCAGCTTAAGTCGAAAGGGGTTGGATACGCAGTATTTT. Its translation is CASSLSRKGLDTQYF. The entire variable domain, with the rest obtained from reference TRBV11-2 and TRBJ2-3, is as follows: EAGVAQSPRYKIIEKRQSVAFWCNPISGHATLYWYQQILGQGPKLLIQFQNNGVVDDSQLPKDRFSAERLKGVDSTLKIQPAKLEDSAVYLCASSLSRKGLDTQYFGPGTRLTVL.

This clonotype was observed once. The gene calls are TRBV12-3 or TRBV12-4 and TRBJ1-6; D is perhaps TRBD1 (5 bases). This CDR3 spans 17 amino acids. V lost 3 bases and J lost 5, with 17 bases in between. The CDR3 is CASSFRFREVDNSPLHF. The CDR3 DNA follows: TGTGCCAGCAGTTTTCGGTTCAGGGAGGTGGATAATTCACCCCTCCACTTT.

Ten or more counts support this clonotype. The chain couples TRBV12-3 or TRBV12-4 to TRBJ1-5, with D tentatively TRBD1 (5 bases). Trimming took 6 bases from V and 3 from J, leaving 12 bases between them. The CDR3 length is 14 residues. The CDR3 spells CASSRTGFNQPQHF. The DNA for the CDR3 is TGTGCCAGCAGCCGCACAGGTTTCAATCAGCCCCAGCATTTT.

A few counts support this clonotype. The rearrangement uses TRBV20-1 and TRBJ2-3, with 12 bases aligning to TRBD2. Looked up from germline, CDR1 is DFQATT and CDR2 is SNEGSKA (reference sequence). CDR3 length: 18 residues. The J segment lost 6 bases and the V segment lost 2 bases, leaving 15 bases of the junction unmatched. In DNA form, the CDR3 reads TGCAGTGCTAGACCTTCCTGGACTAGCGGGATTGGGTTGGATACGCAGTATTTT. Its translation is CSARPSWTSGIGLDTQYF.

CDR3 nucleotide sequence: TGTGCCAGCAGCAAAAGGACTAGCGGGGTCGAGCAGTACTTC. Its protein is CASSKRTSGVEQYF. The rearrangement joins TRBV7-6 to TRBJ2-7; 12 bases agree with TRBD2. The CDR3 runs 14 residues. Unmatched junction bases numbered 5, after V lost 5 bases and J lost 6 bases. Germline loops: CDR1 SGHVS, CDR2 FNYEAQ. The variable domain in full, with the rest retrieved from reference TRBV7-6 and TRBJ2-7, is GAGVSQSPRYKVTKRGQDVALRCDPISGHVSLYWYRQALGQGPEFLTYFNYEAQQDKSGLPNDRFSAERPEGSISTLTIQRTEQRDSAMYRCASSKRTSGVEQYFGPGTRLTVT.

This clonotype was observed a few times. The chain joins TRBV20-1 to TRBJ1-1; D is uncertain. Per germline, CDR1 DFQATT and CDR2 SNEGSKA (reference sequence). V shed 2 bases and J shed 4 bases, with 8 bases lying between them. This CDR3 comprises 12 residues. CDR3 nucleotides: TGCAGTGCTAGATGGGGAGGCACTGAAGCTTTCTTT. Translating gives CSARWGGTEAFF.

V gene TRBV5-1 combines with J gene TRBJ2-3; 8 nucleotides line up with TRBD2. The V and J ends lost 4 bases and 6 bases, in that order; junction bases with no gene match: 13. CDR3 size: 16 residues. CDR1 and CDR2 (germline): SGHRS, YFSETQ. DNA for the CDR3: TGCGCCAGCAGCGTCGCGGGGGGCGCGTTTGAGGATACGCAGTATTTT. It is translated as CASSVAGGAFEDTQYF.

The chain uses TRBV7-2 and TRBJ2-3; D unclear. The CDR3 length is 14 residues. Per germline, CDR1 SGHTA and CDR2 FQGNSA. V was pared by 3 bases and J by 4 bases, with 11 bases between. In DNA form, the CDR3 reads TGTGCCAGCAGCTTTACGACGGGCGCAGATACGCAGTATTTT. Protein: CASSFTTGADTQYF.

The J gene is TRBJ1-2, the V gene TRBV30; D gene unclear. CDR3 length equals 12 residues. Germline CDR1 and CDR2: GTSNPN and SVGIG (reference sequence). The V gene lost 4 bases and the J gene lost 5 bases, with 11 bases spanning the gap. The CDR3 sequence is CAWMSSRYGYTF. DNA of the CDR3: TGTGCCTGGATGTCGTCCCGTTATGGCTACACCTTC. Based on the CDR3 plus reference TRBV30 and TRBJ1-2, the full variable domain is SQTIHQWPATLVQPVGSPLSLECTVEGTSNPNLYWYRQAAGRGLQLLFYSVGIGQISSEVPQNLSASRPQDRQFILSSKKLLLSDSGFYLCAWMSSRYGYTFGSGTRLTVV.

This sequence joins TRBV5-5 and TRBJ2-5; weak D call: TRBD1 (6 bases). The CDR3 covers 16 residues. The V end lost 3 bases, the J end lost 5 bases, and 20 bases lay between the germline ends. CDR1 SGHKS and CDR2 YYEKEE come from the germline V gene (reference sequence). The CDR3 bases are TGTGCCAGCAGCTCTCTTACTAGTCAGGGGTACGAGACCCAGTACTTC. Translated, it gives CASSSLTSQGYETQYF.

This clonotype was observed at least ten times. This chain connects TRBV20-1 to TRBJ2-1; 8 nucleotides agree with TRBD2. The CDR3 length is 18 residues. Germline CDR1 DFQATT, CDR2 SNEGSKA (reference sequence). After removal of 3 bases from V and 3 bases from J, the junction contained 16 bases not matched to a gene. The CDR3 DNA follows: TGCAGTGCTAGTCACAACCTCGGGGGGGGCGGATACTACAATGAGCAGTTCTTC. It yields the protein CSASHNLGGGGYYNEQFF.

The chain has TRBV4-1 and TRBJ2-1; TRBD2 is a possible D gene (8 bases). Germline V gives CDR1 MGHRA, CDR2 YSYEKL. With 1 base removed from V and 7 bases from J, the gap between germline ends came to 14 bases. The CDR3 has 15 residues. CDR3 sequence: CASSQGRGTSNEQFF. The CDR3 DNA reads TGCGCCAGCAGCCAAGGCAGGGGGACTAGTAATGAGCAGTTCTTC.

Here the CDR3 reads CASSFSSGNEQFF. The CDR3 region has the DNA TGTGCCAGCAGTTTCAGTAGCGGGAATGAGCAGTTCTTC. The chain is built from TRBV12-3 or TRBV12-4 and TRBJ2-1; TRBD2 matches at 7 bases. The length of the CDR3 is 13 residues. J lost 7 bases, V lost 3 bases, and 3 bases had no gene match.

The chain joins TRBV27 to TRBJ2-2; D call uncertain. This CDR3 has 15 residues. Trimming took 1 base from V and 5 from J, leaving 11 bases between them. Germline V gene lookup returns CDR1 MNHEY and CDR2 SMNVEV (reference sequence). CDR3 loop: CASSLFSDYTGELFF. The CDR3 bases are TGTGCCAGCAGTTTATTCTCGGATTATACCGGGGAGCTGTTTTTT.